This T cell receptor (beta chain) was sequenced during a study of blood T cell repertoires in COVID-19. Libraries were prepared by immunoSEQ multiplex PCR; TCRdb keeps only in-frame clonotypes and omits some of them. Of about 230,000 clones in the sample, roughly 80% were seen once. Material for sequencing was peripheral blood. This clonotype originated in a woman aged 65 to 85 with active or convalescent COVID-19.

CDR3 in amino acids: CASSTHGGTYEQYF. In DNA form, the CDR3 reads TGTGCCAGCTCAACCCACGGGGGGACCTACGAGCAGTACTTC. V is TRBV18 and J is TRBJ2-7; 7 bases agree with TRBD2. Germline CDR1 KGHSH, CDR2 LQKENI. Trimming at V came to 5 bases and at J to 2 bases, leaving 6 bases not matched to a gene. CDR3 length: 14 residues.